This T cell receptor (beta chain) was retrieved from a study of PD-1 blockade in classical Hodgkin lymphoma. The repertoire was sequenced with immunoSEQ multiplex PCR; TCRdb's copy has only in-frame clones and lacks some. Of 75,000 to 100,000 clones listed, more than 85% are singletons. CDR3 size: 13 residues. Trimming removed 8 bases at V and 1 base at J, with 9 bases between. Germline assignment: CDR1 SEHNR and CDR2 FQNEAQ (reference sequence). The time point: cycle 4 day 1 (C4D1), after five to seven weeks of nivolumab. Each patient's relapse followed autologous stem cell transplantation, and brentuximab vedotin exposure varied. Study-level findings and limits: CD8+ TCR diversity did not rise significantly by C4D1, unlike CD4+. Possibly reflecting disease activity or prior therapy, repertoire differences have causes that remain undefined. Before treatment, TCR diversity in newly diagnosed patients was reportedly lower than in healthy donors. Lower baseline TCR diversity marked trial partial responders and progressors.

Turning to this clone: Its specificity is unknown.

The chain combines TRBV7-9 with TRBJ1-3; unclear D gene. The TCR was taken from a human donor with classical Hodgkin lymphoma. Source: peripheral blood mononuclear cells (PBMCs), taken before the fourth cycle of nivolumab. CDR3 residues: CASFRLSGNTIYF. CDR3 DNA: TGTGCCAGCTTTAGGTTGTCTGGAAACACCATATATTTT.